The 23 T cell receptor beta chains listed next were all sequenced from one sample in a study of shared clonotypes between healthy human individuals. The assay was immunoSEQ multiplex PCR, and TCRdb's table has in-frame clones only and misses some. The sample has approximately 470,000 clones; more than 75% are singletons. Material for sequencing was PBMCs. These receptors originate from a middle-aged woman in good health. Some clones in this sample may be carry-over from other donors' samples.

A remark on this clone: This same CDR3 is encoded by further DNA sequences in the sample. The chain has TRBV29-1 and TRBJ2-7; possibly TRBD2 for D (7 bases). The CDR3 runs to 13 residues. Germline CDR1 reads SQVTM; CDR2 reads ANQGSEA. The V end was cut by 4 bases, the J end by 0 bases, with 10 bases between. This CDR3 is CSVGGGSSYEQYF. The CDR3 DNA reads TGCAGCGTTGGGGGGGGCTCCTCCTACGAGCAGTACTTC.

The rearrangement links TRBV6-1 to TRBJ2-7, with 9 bases matching TRBD2. The CDR3 is 14 amino acids. Per the germline V gene, CDR1 is MNHNS and CDR2 is SASEGT. Germline trimming cut 6 bases from V and 0 bases from J; bases unmatched to any gene: 3. The CDR3 here is CASSPSGASYEQYF. DNA for the CDR3: TGTGCCAGCAGCCCTAGCGGGGCCTCCTACGAGCAGTACTTC.

V usage is TRBV18 and J usage is TRBJ2-4; the match to TRBD2 covers 10 bases. The CDR3 runs to 18 residues. V trimming: 0 bases; J trimming: 8 bases; junction bases outside the gene matches: 13. The germline V gene encodes CDR1 KGHSH and CDR2 LQKENI. The CDR3 loop is CASSPPRLAGSYGHIQYF. The DNA for the CDR3 is TGTGCCAGCTCACCACCGAGACTAGCGGGTTCCTACGGGCACATTCAGTACTTC.

In this sample, this clone turned up a few times. An end of the junction differs from the germline gene, which may be a read error. This chain links TRBV7-9 with TRBJ2-1; 7 positions match TRBD1. The CDR3 is 15 residues long. Germline CDR1 is SEHNR and CDR2 is FQNEAQ (reference sequence). CDR3 loop: CASSLVTGNRNEQFF. The CDR3, as DNA: TGTGCCAGCAGCTTAGTGACAGGGAATCGCAATGAGCAATTCTTC.

CDR3 amino acids: CASTVGWGLSYEQYF. The CDR3 DNA is TGCGCCAGCACCGTGGGGTGGGGGTTATCCTACGAGCAGTACTTC. This sequence joins TRBV4-1 and TRBJ2-7, with D perhaps assigned TRBD1 or TRBD2 (5 bases each). CDR3 length: 15 residues. Germline CDR1 is MGHRA and CDR2 is YSYEKL. V was trimmed by 7 bases and J by 1 base, leaving 17 bases between them.

The rearrangement uses TRBV30 and TRBJ1-5; 10 bases agree with TRBD1. CDR3 length equals 14 residues. The germline V gene encodes CDR1 GTSNPN and CDR2 SVGIG (reference sequence). Germline trimming cut 1 base from V and 9 bases from J; bases unmatched to any gene: 6. Here the CDR3 reads CAWSDRDRGGPQHF. CDR3 in DNA: TGTGCCTGGAGTGACCGGGACAGGGGTGGGCCCCAGCATTTT.

The rearrangement uses TRBV7-9 and TRBJ2-5; 11 bases align to TRBD1. This CDR3 has 15 residues. V lost 5 bases, J lost 5 bases, and 7 bases stayed unmatched. From germline, CDR1 is SEHNR and CDR2 FQNEAQ (reference sequence). The CDR3 here is CASSLGQGARETQYF. CDR3 nucleotides: TGTGCCAGCAGCCTTGGACAGGGGGCGAGGGAGACCCAGTACTTC. The whole variable domain, remainder taken from reference TRBV7-9 and TRBJ2-5, is DTGVSQNPRHKITKRGQNVTFRCDPISEHNRLYWYRQTLGQGPEFLTYFQNEAQLEKSRLLSDRFSAERPKGSFSTLEIQRTEQGDSAMYLCASSLGQGARETQYFGPGTRLLVL.

The chain is built from TRBV2 and TRBJ2-5; D call uncertain. V was pared by 6 bases and J by 2 bases, with 7 bases between. This CDR3 contains 12 residues. CDR1 is SNHLY, CDR2 FYNNEI, per germline. The CDR3, as DNA: TGTGCCAGCAGCAGACAACAAGAGACCCAGTACTTC. This encodes CASSRQQETQYF.

Note on this clone: One end of the junction is discordant with germline, which a read error may explain. The V call is TRBV6-5, the J call TRBJ2-5, with TRBD1 identical over 7 bases. This CDR3 has 13 amino acids. Germline V gene sequence: CDR1 MNHEY, CDR2 SVGAGI. CDR3 DNA: TGTGCCGGCAGGGACAGTAGCTCGGAGACCCAGTACTTC. Its translation: CAGRDSSSETQYF.

This clone was seen a single time. The chain joins TRBV5-6 to TRBJ2-3; 10 bases line up with TRBD1. Germline loops: CDR1 SGHDT, CDR2 YYEEEE. This CDR3 comprises 16 residues. Trimming removed 2 bases from V and 0 bases from J; junction bases left unmatched: 3. CDR3 sequence reads: CASSLGTGASTDTQYF. CDR3 nucleotides: TGTGCCAGCAGCTTAGGGACAGGGGCCAGCACAGATACGCAGTATTTT.

The chain has TRBV5-4 and TRBJ2-1, with D uncertain. Germline loops: CDR1 SGHNT, CDR2 YYREEE (reference sequence). V was pared by 9 bases and J by 4 bases, with 17 bases between. The CDR3 has 14 residues. CDR3 in DNA: TGTGCCACCCGCCCAGCTAGGGAATACAATGAGCAGTTCTTC. This codes for CATRPAREYNEQFF.

This chain uses TRBV4-2 with TRBJ2-1, with D perhaps matching TRBD2 (6 bases). The CDR3 has 15 amino acids. Germline assignment: CDR1 LGHNA and CDR2 YNFKEQ. The germline V and J ends were trimmed by 0 bases and 10 bases, with 16 bases remaining between them. The CDR3 reads CASSQEVTSLREQFF. As DNA, the CDR3 is TGTGCCAGCAGCCAAGAAGTAACTAGCCTTAGGGAGCAGTTCTTC.

On this clone: It is likely a read error: a sequence one base away is far more abundant. This sample includes further DNA sequences coding for the same CDR3. J is TRBJ2-7 and V is TRBV11-2, with a weak D call TRBD1 (5 bases). This CDR3 region has 13 residues. Germline CDR1 is SGHAT and CDR2 is FQNNGV. The CDR3: CASSLQGSYEQYF. As DNA, the CDR3 is TGTGCTAGCAGCTTGCAGGGCTCCTACGAGCAGTACTTC.

J is TRBJ2-1 and V is TRBV11-2; a possible D gene is TRBD2 (6 bases). Trimming shortened V by 6 bases and J by 9 bases, and 15 bases separated the two germline ends. This CDR3 is built from 13 residues. Germline values: CDR1 SGHAT, CDR2 FQNNGV. The CDR3 coding sequence is TGTGCCAGCAGATTTCACGGGAGTACTGAGCAGTTCTTC. Residues: CASRFHGSTEQFF.

This chain links TRBV6-1 with TRBJ2-1; D uncertain. This CDR3 is 14 amino acids long. Germline CDR1 MNHNS, CDR2 SASEGT. The V and J ends lost 3 bases and 1 base respectively, with 7 bases between them. CDR3 amino acids: CASSDVQSYNEQFF. The CDR3 DNA reads as TGTGCCAGCAGTGACGTCCAATCCTACAATGAGCAGTTCTTC.

This rearrangement joins TRBV28 to TRBJ2-1, with 13 nucleotides matching TRBD2. The CDR3 totals 19 residues. The ends lost 5 bases at V and 0 bases at J; junction bases unmatched: 10. Looked up from germline, CDR1 is MDHEN and CDR2 is SYDVKM. The CDR3 sequence: CASSGTSGKGGSSYNEQFF. CDR3 nucleotide sequence: TGTGCCAGCAGTGGGACTAGCGGGAAGGGGGGGAGCTCCTACAATGAGCAGTTCTTC.

The table lists this clone with a count of one. The J gene is TRBJ1-1, the V gene TRBV6-1; TRBD1 matches 8 bases. This CDR3 spans 13 amino acids. V shed 4 bases, J shed 5 bases, and the junction held 3 bases outside the gene matches. CDR1 is MNHNS and CDR2 is SASEGT in the germline V gene. DNA for the CDR3: TGTGCCAGCAGTGTACAGGGGGATACTGAAGCTTTCTTT. Translating gives CASSVQGDTEAFF.

This clone was seen a few times. The CDR3 loop is CASSPGFGGYGYTF. The CDR3 bases are TGTGCCAGCTCACCAGGCTTCGGGGGCTATGGCTACACCTTC. The gene calls are TRBV18 and TRBJ1-2; D is possibly TRBD1 (5 bases). Germline CDR1 is KGHSH and CDR2 is LQKENI. Trimming removed 2 bases at V and 4 bases at J, with 11 bases between. The CDR3 is 14 amino acids.

This clone was observed once. This chain joins TRBV28 and TRBJ1-2; D remains ambiguous. The CDR3 loop spans 11 amino acids. Trimming shortened V by 2 bases and J by 7 bases, and 5 bases separated the two germline ends. Germline V CDR1 and CDR2: MDHEN, SYDVKM. The CDR3 spells CASSLRFGYTF. CDR3 coding DNA: TGTGCCAGCAGTTTAAGGTTTGGCTACACCTTC.

The V and J genes are TRBV9 and TRBJ2-3, with TRBD1 as a possible D gene (5 bases). Trimming shortened V by 4 bases and J by 2 bases, and 8 bases separated the two germline ends. The CDR3 contains 13 residues. CDR1 and CDR2 (germline): SGDLS, YYNGEE. CDR3: CASSPGFTDTQYF. Here the CDR3 DNA reads TGTGCCAGCAGCCCAGGGTTCACAGATACGCAGTATTTT.

The V and J genes are TRBV7-5 and TRBJ2-5; the tabulated D call, TRBD1, remains unverified against the DNA. TRBV7-5 is labeled a pseudogene. This CDR3 comprises 14 residues. This CDR3 reads CASSPGDRRETQYF. In DNA, the CDR3 is TGTGCCAGCAGCCCAGGGGACAGGAGAGAGACCCAGTACTTC.

V is TRBV28 and J is TRBJ2-5; D gene ambiguous. Trimming stripped 4 bases from V and 6 bases from J, with 9 bases between. This CDR3 has 12 amino acids. From germline, CDR1 is MDHEN and CDR2 SYDVKM. The CDR3 region is CASSSPGQTQYF. CDR3 coding DNA: TGTGCCAGCAGTTCACCCGGTCAGACCCAGTACTTC.

A single count supports this clone. This rearrangement joins TRBV4-1 to TRBJ2-3; the D is unclear. The V gene lost 0 bases and the J gene lost 0 bases, with 4 bases spanning the gap. CDR3 length: 14 residues. CDR1 and CDR2 (germline): MGHRA, YSYEKL. The CDR3 sequence is CASSQETSTDTQYF. The CDR3 coding sequence is TGCGCCAGCAGCCAAGAAACTAGCACAGATACGCAGTATTTT.